Listed below are T cell receptor beta chains from one sample, sequenced in a study of shared clonotypes between healthy human individuals. The data were produced by immunoSEQ multiplex PCR, yet TCRdb's version contains in-frame clones alone and is incomplete. The sample yields some 550,000 clones, roughly 97% seen once. Sequencing was done on a sample of naive CD4+ T cells sorted from blood. These receptors were collected from a woman aged 25 to 39 in good health. CDR3s include the opening cysteine and the closing phenylalanine or tryptophan. The D gene is left open where the match is weak.

v_call: TRBV7-3
d_call: NA
j_call: TRBJ2-5
cdr3_aa: CASSPLGYQETQYF

v_call: TRBV19
d_call: NA
j_call: TRBJ2-1
cdr3_aa: CASSSGQYSYNEQFF

v_call: TRBV2
d_call: NA
j_call: TRBJ2-3
cdr3_aa: CASRFGGVGTDTQYF

v_call: TRBV2
d_call: NA
j_call: TRBJ2-7
cdr3_aa: CASARESGVGEQYF

v_call: TRBV7-2
d_call: TRBD2
j_call: TRBJ2-7
cdr3_aa: CASRNSGVYEQYF

v_call: TRBV1
d_call: NA
j_call: TRBJ2-3
cdr3_aa: CTSSQGGGSGRPSTDTQYF

v_call: TRBV28
d_call: NA
j_call: TRBJ2-3
cdr3_aa: CASSLRADTQYF

v_call: TRBV27
d_call: NA
j_call: TRBJ2-7
cdr3_aa: CASSRVSGTYEQYF

v_call: TRBV6-5
d_call: TRBD1
j_call: TRBJ2-7
cdr3_aa: CASSYSPGQDFNEQYF

v_call: TRBV10-2
d_call: TRBD2
j_call: TRBJ2-5
cdr3_aa: CASSPSGSWRETQYF

v_call: TRBV6-1
d_call: NA
j_call: TRBJ2-5
cdr3_aa: CASSEARWSQRRETQYF

v_call: TRBV11-3
d_call: TRBD1
j_call: TRBJ2-5
cdr3_aa: CASSFQGASETQYF

v_call: TRBV28
d_call: NA
j_call: TRBJ1-2
cdr3_aa: CASRQVVTYGYTF

v_call: TRBV20-1
d_call: NA
j_call: TRBJ1-2
cdr3_aa: CSARYPGYTF

v_call: TRBV9
d_call: NA
j_call: TRBJ2-3
cdr3_aa: CASSAGGGATPTDTQYF

v_call: TRBV5-6
d_call: TRBD1
j_call: TRBJ1-6
cdr3_aa: CASSLYGGQGTSPLHF

v_call: TRBV18
d_call: NA
j_call: TRBJ2-2
cdr3_aa: CASSPDRQNTGELFF

v_call: TRBV10-1
d_call: TRBD1
j_call: TRBJ2-3
cdr3_aa: CASSSGTGTDTQYF

v_call: TRBV28
d_call: NA
j_call: TRBJ1-5
cdr3_aa: CASSLSREDQPQHF

v_call: TRBV19
d_call: NA
j_call: TRBJ1-5
cdr3_aa: CASRKGRLSQPQHF

v_call: TRBV28
d_call: NA
j_call: TRBJ2-6
cdr3_aa: CASSRSRSGANVLTF

v_call: TRBV19
d_call: TRBD1
j_call: TRBJ1-5
cdr3_aa: CASLGQGAYQPQHF

v_call: TRBV19
d_call: TRBD1
j_call: TRBJ1-1
cdr3_aa: CASRRQGMNTEAFF

v_call: TRBV2
d_call: TRBD2
j_call: TRBJ2-5
cdr3_aa: CASSLGLAKETQYF

v_call: TRBV7-9
d_call: TRBD2
j_call: TRBJ2-1
cdr3_aa: CASSGTSGYNEQFF

v_call: TRBV5-8
d_call: NA
j_call: TRBJ2-3
cdr3_aa: CASSFRTDTQYF

v_call: TRBV4-2
d_call: NA
j_call: TRBJ2-3
cdr3_aa: CASSLAPTFGTDTQYF

v_call: TRBV28
d_call: TRBD1
j_call: TRBJ2-1
cdr3_aa: CASGGGQGVNNEQFF

v_call: TRBV5-6
d_call: NA
j_call: TRBJ1-5
cdr3_aa: CASSSTGSTQPQHF

v_call: TRBV11-2
d_call: NA
j_call: TRBJ2-1
cdr3_aa: CASSLDTGNEQFF

v_call: TRBV19
d_call: NA
j_call: TRBJ1-3
cdr3_aa: CASTISPLSGVGNTIYF

v_call: TRBV6-6
d_call: NA
j_call: TRBJ2-2
cdr3_aa: CASTPRAGDTTGELFF

v_call: TRBV7-9
d_call: NA
j_call: TRBJ2-6
cdr3_aa: CASSLRDSGANVLTF

v_call: TRBV4-1
d_call: TRBD2
j_call: TRBJ2-7
cdr3_aa: CASSQEMLGLAPYEQYF

v_call: TRBV7-2
d_call: TRBD2
j_call: TRBJ2-1
cdr3_aa: CASSLVLAGGHEQFF

v_call: TRBV28
d_call: NA
j_call: TRBJ2-2
cdr3_aa: CASSSGALNGELFF

v_call: TRBV28
d_call: NA
j_call: TRBJ2-3
cdr3_aa: CASRGSFTDTQYF

v_call: TRBV7-3
d_call: NA
j_call: TRBJ2-1
cdr3_aa: CASSPGSYNEQFF

v_call: TRBV5-1
d_call: TRBD1
j_call: TRBJ2-2
cdr3_aa: CASSLSTGSGELFF

v_call: TRBV6-6
d_call: TRBD1
j_call: TRBJ1-5
cdr3_aa: CASSRQGGQPQHF

v_call: TRBV11-3
d_call: NA
j_call: TRBJ2-2
cdr3_aa: CASSLGRVGNTGELFF

v_call: TRBV4-2
d_call: NA
j_call: TRBJ2-1
cdr3_aa: CASSQEVARRSYNEQFF

v_call: TRBV2
d_call: NA
j_call: TRBJ2-2
cdr3_aa: CASSDRRTNTGELFF

v_call: TRBV19
d_call: TRBD1
j_call: TRBJ2-7
cdr3_aa: CASSWGTGSYEQYF

v_call: TRBV29-1
d_call: TRBD2
j_call: TRBJ2-1
cdr3_aa: CSVDFAGGGNEQFF

v_call: TRBV28
d_call: NA
j_call: TRBJ1-5
cdr3_aa: CASSLGQGGKYQPQHF

v_call: TRBV28
d_call: NA
j_call: TRBJ1-2
cdr3_aa: CASSPGGASNYGYTF

v_call: TRBV27
d_call: NA
j_call: TRBJ2-1
cdr3_aa: CASSLRRVSIPNEQFF

v_call: TRBV11-2
d_call: TRBD1
j_call: TRBJ1-1
cdr3_aa: CASSPEPLTGRGAFF

v_call: TRBV19
d_call: TRBD2
j_call: TRBJ2-1
cdr3_aa: CASSTLGGSSREQFF

v_call: TRBV28
d_call: NA
j_call: TRBJ2-2
cdr3_aa: CASSPIGTKAGELFF

v_call: TRBV29-1
d_call: NA
j_call: TRBJ2-5
cdr3_aa: CSRGGQETQYF

v_call: TRBV5-1
d_call: TRBD1
j_call: TRBJ2-7
cdr3_aa: CASSLGQGEIYEQYF

v_call: TRBV15
d_call: NA
j_call: TRBJ2-3
cdr3_aa: CATSRDRPERGTQYF

v_call: TRBV29-1
d_call: TRBD1
j_call: TRBJ2-7
cdr3_aa: CSVELDRGDSYEQYF

v_call: TRBV2
d_call: NA
j_call: TRBJ2-5
cdr3_aa: CASSETLDAPQQYF

v_call: TRBV5-1
d_call: TRBD2
j_call: TRBJ2-3
cdr3_aa: CASSTLAGRSTDTQYF

v_call: TRBV2
d_call: NA
j_call: TRBJ2-3
cdr3_aa: CASSDLLAGVGTDTQYF

v_call: TRBV5-1
d_call: TRBD2
j_call: TRBJ2-5
cdr3_aa: CASSLAGPGTQYF